The 8 T cell receptor beta chains below were found in one sample sequenced in a study of T cell responses to AZD1222 COVID-19 vaccine (TCRdb year 2021). Receptor amplification or capture employed the immunoSEQ multiplex PCR assay. TCRdb obtained this table from immuneACCESS and retained in-frame rearrangements with V and J assigned. These tables miss some clones; where compared with another copy, unresolved V genes account for less than half of the shortfall, and the remainder is unexplained. This sample lists about 92,000 clones; roughly 91% were detected once. About 20% of the sample lies in the top ten. The sample's time point label, in plain terms: baseline before first vaccination. Sequenced material: peripheral blood, taken on day 0 of AZD1222 vaccination. All receptors derive from an adult in good health.

The chain employs TRBV5-4 and TRBJ1-2; 8 nucleotides match TRBD1. CDR3 length: 15 residues. The trim removed 2 bases at V and 2 bases at J, leaving 5 bases unmatched. Looked up from germline, CDR1 is SGHNT and CDR2 is YYREEE (reference sequence). The CDR3 sequence: CASSFGQGGNYGYTF. CDR3 DNA: TGTGCCAGCAGCTTCGGACAGGGAGGAAACTATGGCTACACCTTC.

This chain links TRBV7-3 with TRBJ1-1; D gene ambiguous. V lost 2 bases, J lost 1 base, and 5 bases lay in between. This CDR3 region has 13 residues. From germline, CDR1 is SGHTA and CDR2 FQGTGA. CDR3: CASSLVKNTEAFF. The CDR3 bases are TGTGCCAGCAGCTTAGTGAAGAACACTGAAGCTTTCTTT.

The table lists this clone with a count of one. The CDR3 spells CASSFQGIGTNEKLFF. CDR3 DNA sequence: TGTGCCAGCAGCTTCCAGGGGATAGGGACTAATGAAAAACTGTTTTTT. The chain recombines TRBV7-2 with TRBJ1-4, with D perhaps matching TRBD1 (6 bases). The V and J ends lost 3 bases and 2 bases respectively, with 13 bases between them. The V gene's germline CDR1 is SGHTA and CDR2 FQGNSA. The CDR3 has 16 amino acids.

The sample holds one count of this clone. This sequence joins TRBV9 and TRBJ2-1; 7 bases align to TRBD2. The junction had 3 bases not matched to a gene; V was cut back by 0 bases and J by 3 bases. The CDR3 is 15 residues long. Germline CDR1 is SGDLS and CDR2 is YYNGEE. This CDR3 is CASSVVGGRYNEQFF. CDR3 nucleotide sequence: TGTGCCAGCAGCGTAGTGGGAGGGCGCTACAATGAGCAGTTCTTC. The full variable domain, in which reference TRBV9 and TRBJ2-1 provide the parts outside the CDR3, is DSGVTQTPKHLITATGQRVTLRCSPRSGDLSVYWYQQSLDQGLQFLIQYYNGEERAKGNILERFSAQQFPDLHSELNLSSLELGDSALYFCASSVVGGRYNEQFFGPGTRLTVL.

The rearrangement joins TRBV18 to TRBJ2-7, with a weak D call TRBD2 (7 bases). There are 16 residues in the CDR3. V was pared by 0 bases and J by 2 bases, with 14 bases between. The germline V gene encodes CDR1 KGHSH and CDR2 LQKENI. CDR3 DNA: TGTGCCAGCTCACCACCTGGCGGGGGCCGAACCTACGAGCAGTACTTC. Protein: CASSPPGGGRTYEQYF.

This chain joins TRBV5-1 and TRBJ2-5; D may be TRBD1 (5 bases). The germline V and J ends were trimmed by 5 bases and 0 bases, with 8 bases remaining between them. This CDR3 is 13 amino acids long. Germline-derived CDR1 and CDR2 are SGHRS and YFSETQ. The CDR3 DNA follows: TGCGCCAGCAGTTACAGGTACCAAGAGACCCAGTACTTC. This gives the protein CASSYRYQETQYF.

This rearrangement joins TRBV6-7 to TRBJ2-2; D possibly matches TRBD1 or TRBD2 (6 bases each). TRBV6-7 qualifies as an ORF whose function is uncertain. The CDR3 has 17 residues. V was trimmed by 0 bases and J by 0 bases, leaving 11 bases between them. As DNA, the CDR3 is TGTGCCAGCAGTTACTCGACGGGGGCGACGAACACCGGGGAGCTGTTTTTT. Amino acid sequence: CASSYSTGATNTGELFF.

The chain employs TRBV4-1 and TRBJ1-2, with D tentatively TRBD1 (6 bases). This CDR3 is built from 16 residues. Deletions cut 1 base from V and 6 bases from J, with 18 bases between. Per the germline V gene, CDR1 is MGHRA and CDR2 is YSYEKL. This CDR3 reads CASSQARSRGRDGYTF. In DNA form, the CDR3 reads TGCGCCAGCAGCCAAGCGCGGTCCCGGGGGCGTGATGGCTACACCTTC.